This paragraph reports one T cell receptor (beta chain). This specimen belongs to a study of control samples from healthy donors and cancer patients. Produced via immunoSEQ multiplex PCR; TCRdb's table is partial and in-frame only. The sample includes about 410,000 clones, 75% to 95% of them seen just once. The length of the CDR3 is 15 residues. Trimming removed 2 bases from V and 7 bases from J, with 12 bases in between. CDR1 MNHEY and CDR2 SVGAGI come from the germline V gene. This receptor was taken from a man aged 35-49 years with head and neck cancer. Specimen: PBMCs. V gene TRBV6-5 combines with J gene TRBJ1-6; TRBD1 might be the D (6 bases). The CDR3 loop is CASSYTRTDNSPLHF. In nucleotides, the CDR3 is TGTGCCAGCAGTTACACCCGGACAGACAATTCACCCCTCCACTTT.